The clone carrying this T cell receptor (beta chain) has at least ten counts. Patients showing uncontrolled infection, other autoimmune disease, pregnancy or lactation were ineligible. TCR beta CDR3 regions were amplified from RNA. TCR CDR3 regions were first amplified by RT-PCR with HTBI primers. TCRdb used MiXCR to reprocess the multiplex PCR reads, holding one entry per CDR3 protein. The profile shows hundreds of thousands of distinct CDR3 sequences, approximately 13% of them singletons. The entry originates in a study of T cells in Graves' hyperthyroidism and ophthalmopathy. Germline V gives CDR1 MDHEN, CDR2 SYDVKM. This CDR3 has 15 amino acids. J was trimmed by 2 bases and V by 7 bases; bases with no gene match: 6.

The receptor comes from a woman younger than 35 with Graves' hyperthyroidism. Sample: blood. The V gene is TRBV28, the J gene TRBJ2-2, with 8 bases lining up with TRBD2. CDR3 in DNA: TGTGCCAGCACCGGGGGGGGCGCAAACACCGGGGAGCTGTTTTTT. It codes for CASTGGGANTGELFF. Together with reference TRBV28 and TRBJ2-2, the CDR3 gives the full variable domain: DVKVTQSSRYLVKRTGEKVFLECVQDMDHENMFWYRQDPGLGLRLIYFSYDVKMKEKGDIPEGYSVSREKKERFSLILESASTNQTSMYLCASTGGGANTGELFFGEGSRLTVL.